Shown below are 15 T cell receptor beta chains from a single sample sequenced in a study of T cell responses to AZD1222 COVID-19 vaccine. Some clones are missing from TCRdb's copy, which holds only in-frame ones; the method was immunoSEQ multiplex PCR. The table lists some 150,000 clones. Material for sequencing was peripheral blood. The receptor source for this set is an adult in good health.

The chain couples TRBV6-5 to TRBJ1-5; the D gene is possibly TRBD1 (5 bases). Germline V gene data show CDR1 as MNHEY and CDR2 as SVGAGI. The CDR3 contains 13 residues. V lost 7 bases, J lost 6 bases, and 13 bases lay in between. The CDR3 DNA is TGTGCCAGCAACCCAGACAGTTTTCAGCCCCAGCATTTT. Its translation: CASNPDSFQPQHF.

The CDR3 spells CSVQQGGNQPQHF. Here the CDR3 DNA reads TGCAGCGTTCAACAGGGGGGCAATCAGCCCCAGCATTTT. J is TRBJ1-5 and V is TRBV29-1; 8 nucleotides align to TRBD1. The CDR3 extends over 13 amino acids. Germline CDR1 SQVTM, CDR2 ANQGSEA. The trim removed 5 bases at V and 2 bases at J, leaving 2 bases unmatched.

The chain is built from TRBV29-1 and TRBJ2-7; D ambiguous. Germline V CDR1 and CDR2: SQVTM, ANQGSEA. The CDR3 contains 12 residues. Trimming removed 4 bases from V and 0 bases from J, with 7 bases in between. The CDR3 sequence is CSVGVNSYEQYF. In DNA, the CDR3 is TGCAGCGTTGGGGTCAACTCCTACGAGCAGTACTTC.

The chain is built from TRBV3-1 (or the pseudogene TRBV3-2) and TRBJ1-2, with 8 bases identical to TRBD1. With V trimmed by 3 bases and J by 4 bases, 4 bases remained unmatched. CDR1 and CDR2 from the germline V gene are LGHDT and YNNKEL (reference sequence). The CDR3 contains 14 residues. The DNA of the CDR3 is TGTGCCAGCAGCCACGGGACAGGCGGCTATGGCTACACCTTC. Its translation: CASSHGTGGYGYTF.

CDR3 protein: CASSYNRNTGELFF. As DNA, the CDR3 is TGTGCCAGCAGTTACAACAGAAACACCGGGGAGCTGTTTTTT. V is TRBV6-5 and J is TRBJ2-2; D remains unclear. The CDR3 totals 14 residues. V lost 2 bases and J 2 bases, leaving 6 bases between the germline ends. CDR1 is MNHEY and CDR2 is SVGAGI in the germline V gene.

J is TRBJ1-6 and V is TRBV20-1; no firm D call. The CDR3 runs to 13 residues. Germline loops: CDR1 DFQATT, CDR2 SNEGSKA (reference sequence). Trimming took 3 bases from V and 4 from J, leaving 7 bases between them. The CDR3 reads CSASGRYNSPLHF. In DNA, the CDR3 is TGCAGTGCTAGTGGGCGATATAATTCACCCCTCCACTTT.

The chain's CDR3 is CASSLGRQGATNEKLFF. In DNA form, the CDR3 reads TGTGCCAGCAGCTTAGGCCGACAGGGGGCCACTAATGAAAAACTGTTTTTT. The chain links TRBV7-9 to TRBJ1-4; 10 bases are a match to TRBD1. The V gene end was trimmed by 1 base and the J gene end by 2 bases; junction bases not matched to a gene: 4. Per the germline V gene, CDR1 is SEHNR and CDR2 is FQNEAQ (reference sequence). This CDR3 is 17 amino acids long. Using reference TRBV7-9 and TRBJ1-4 for the parts outside the CDR3, the full variable domain is DTGVSQNPRHKITKRGQNVTFRCDPISEHNRLYWYRQTLGQGPEFLTYFQNEAQLEKSRLLSDRFSAERPKGSFSTLEIQRTEQGDSAMYLCASSLGRQGATNEKLFFGSGTQLSVL.

The rearrangement links TRBV2 to TRBJ2-4; D may be TRBD1 (5 bases). This CDR3 is built from 14 residues. Per the germline V gene, CDR1 is SNHLY and CDR2 is FYNNEI. Trimming left V 7 bases short and J 4 bases short, with 14 bases between. The CDR3, as DNA: TGTGCCAGCACTTGGGCAGGGCAAAAAAACATTCAGTACTTC. This encodes CASTWAGQKNIQYF.

This chain uses TRBV28 with TRBJ2-5; TRBD1 matches at 7 bases. Germline CDR1 and CDR2: MDHEN and SYDVKM. The CDR3 is made up of 16 amino acids. With 3 bases clipped from V and 2 bases from J, the junction kept 9 bases outside the gene matches. The CDR3 nucleotides read TGTGCCAGCAGTTTTCCGATAGGGACAGTACAAGAGACCCAGTACTTC. Translated: CASSFPIGTVQETQYF.

Concerning this clone itself: The same CDR3 is also encoded by other DNA sequences in this sample. This chain uses TRBV7-3 with TRBJ2-1, with TRBD2 matching 8 bases. This CDR3 has 14 amino acids. Germline CDR1 reads SGHTA; CDR2 reads FQGTGA. Germline trimming cut 5 bases from V and 6 bases from J; bases unmatched to any gene: 6. CDR3 loop: CASSPPGGGNEQFF. Written as DNA, the CDR3 is TGTGCCAGCAGCCCCCCCGGGGGGGGCAATGAGCAGTTCTTC.

The chain couples TRBV7-2 to TRBJ2-7; 8 bases match TRBD2. Germline lookup yields CDR1 SGHTA and CDR2 FQGNSA. After removal of 5 bases from V and 4 bases from J, the junction contained 7 bases not matched to a gene. The CDR3 sequence is 14 residues long. The CDR3 spells CASSPGTSPYEQYF. The CDR3, as DNA: TGTGCCAGCAGCCCCGGGACTAGTCCTTACGAGCAGTACTTC.

The V call is TRBV6-5, the J call TRBJ1-5; possible D gene TRBD1, 5 bases. Germline CDR1 is MNHEY and CDR2 is SVGAGI. Trimming shortened V by 0 bases and J by 6 bases, and 9 bases separated the two germline ends. This CDR3 has 14 residues. The CDR3 protein is CASSYSGEAQPQHF. CDR3 coding DNA: TGTGCCAGCAGTTACTCGGGGGAGGCTCAGCCCCAGCATTTT.

Points on this clone: The same CDR3 can be traced to other DNA sequences in this sample. V and J are TRBV19 and TRBJ1-1; D gene uncertain. Trimming shortened V by 3 bases and J by 1 base, and 6 bases separated the two germline ends. The CDR3 spans 13 residues. Germline V lookup: CDR1 LNHDA, CDR2 SQIVND (reference sequence). The CDR3 sequence: CASSIRENTEAFF. DNA of the CDR3: TGTGCCAGTAGTATTAGGGAGAACACTGAAGCTTTCTTT.

V and J are TRBV5-1 and TRBJ2-5, with 7 bases aligning to TRBD1. The V gene end was trimmed by 2 bases and the J gene end by 3 bases; junction bases not matched to a gene: 1. The CDR3 contains 13 residues. Germline lookup yields CDR1 SGHRS and CDR2 YFSETQ. The CDR3 is CASSFGTEETQYF. The DNA of the CDR3 is TGCGCCAGCAGCTTCGGGACAGAAGAGACCCAGTACTTC.

The chain joins TRBV28 to TRBJ2-3; 11 bases map to TRBD2. CDR1 and CDR2 (germline): MDHEN, SYDVKM. The junction had 3 bases not matched to a gene; V was cut back by 7 bases and J by 0 bases. The CDR3 runs 15 residues. Here the CDR3 reads CASIASGGSTDTQYF. The DNA for the CDR3 is TGTGCCAGCATTGCTAGCGGGGGGAGCACAGATACGCAGTATTTT.